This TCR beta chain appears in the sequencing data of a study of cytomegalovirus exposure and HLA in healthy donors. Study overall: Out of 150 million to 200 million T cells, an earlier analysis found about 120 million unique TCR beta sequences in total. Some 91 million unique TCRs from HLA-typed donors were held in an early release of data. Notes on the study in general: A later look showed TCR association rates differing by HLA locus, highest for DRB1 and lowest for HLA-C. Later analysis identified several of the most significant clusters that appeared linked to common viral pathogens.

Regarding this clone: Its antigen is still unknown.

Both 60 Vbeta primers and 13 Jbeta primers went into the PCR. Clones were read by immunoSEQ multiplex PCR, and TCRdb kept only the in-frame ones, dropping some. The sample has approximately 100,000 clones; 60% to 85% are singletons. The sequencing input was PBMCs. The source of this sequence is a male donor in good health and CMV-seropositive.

The CDR3 sequence: CASSLAQGTIHGYTF. CDR3 in DNA: TGTGCCAGCAGCTTAGCGCAGGGGACCATTCATGGCTACACCTTC. V and J are TRBV7-2 and TRBJ1-2; D possibly corresponds to TRBD1 (6 bases). The V end lost 0 bases, the J end lost 6 bases, and 14 bases lay between the germline ends. The CDR3 is 15 amino acids. Germline-derived CDR1 and CDR2 are SGHTA and FQGNSA.